This T cell receptor beta chain appears in the sequencing data of a study of T cell responses to AZD1222 COVID-19 vaccine. The CDR3 sequence is 16 residues long. V lost 7 bases to trimming and J lost 1 base, with 17 bases between them. Germline V gene lookup returns CDR1 MNHEY and CDR2 SMNVEV (reference sequence). Produced via immunoSEQ multiplex PCR; TCRdb's table is partial and in-frame only. Among about 78,000 clones listed, roughly nine tenths were seen once. Material: peripheral blood, obtained on day 0 of AZD1222 vaccination. J is TRBJ2-1 and V is TRBV27; D might be TRBD2 (5 bases). The clonotype comes from an adult in good health. CDR3 coding DNA: TGTGCCAGCAAAAATTTAGAGGGTCAGTCCTACAATGAGCAGTTCTTC. As protein: CASKNLEGQSYNEQFF.